Below are 5 T cell receptor beta chains sequenced from a single sample in a study of CD8+ T cells in alopecia areata. RNA, once extracted, was reverse transcribed into cDNA for use as the sequencing template. Data came from immunoSEQ multiplex PCR; TCRdb stores just in-frame clones and leaves some out. The table includes approximately 91,000 clones, about 40% detected once. The sequenced material came from CD4+ T cells sorted from blood. Receptors were obtained from a human donor with alopecia areata.

The V and J genes are TRBV30 and TRBJ2-2; unclear D gene. The CDR3 runs to 15 residues. V dropped 2 bases and J dropped 3 bases, with 13 bases sitting between them. In germline, CDR1 is GTSNPN, CDR2 SVGIG (reference sequence). The CDR3 here is CAWSRKDVHTGELFF. As DNA, the CDR3 is TGTGCCTGGAGTAGGAAGGACGTCCACACCGGGGAGCTGTTTTTT.

Only a few counts were recorded for this clone. V is TRBV2 and J is TRBJ2-2; TRBD2 matches at 11 bases. The germline gives CDR1 SNHLY, CDR2 FYNNEI. The CDR3 spans 14 residues. V trimming: 7 bases; J trimming: 4 bases; junction bases outside the gene matches: 2. The CDR3 sequence: CASKGLAVTGELFF. The CDR3 DNA reads as TGTGCCAGCAAGGGACTAGCGGTCACCGGGGAGCTGTTTTTT. Full variable domain (rest looked up from reference TRBV2 and TRBJ2-2): EPEVTQTPSHQVTQMGQEVILRCVPISNHLYFYWYRQILGQKVEFLVSFYNNEISEKSEIFDDQFSVERPDGSNFTLKIRSTKLEDSAMYFCASKGLAVTGELFFGEGSRLTVL.

This clone was observed a few times. V and J are TRBV10-2 and TRBJ1-1, with D perhaps TRBD1 (6 bases). Trimming shortened V by 8 bases and J by 5 bases, and 15 bases separated the two germline ends. This CDR3 has 13 amino acids. Per the germline V gene, CDR1 is WSHSY and CDR2 is SAAADI. The CDR3 sequence: CASSEGGLTEAFF. The CDR3 bases are TGCGCCAGCTCAGAAGGGGGTTTGACTGAAGCTTTCTTT.

The rearrangement links TRBV5-4 to TRBJ1-1; no reliable D call. The germline CDR1 and CDR2 sequences are SGHNT and YYREEE (reference sequence). This CDR3 contains 13 residues. Trimming pared 4 bases from V and 0 bases from J, leaving 7 bases between. CDR3 bases: TGTGCCAGCAGCGGGTGGATGAACACTGAAGCTTTCTTT. This sequence encodes CASSGWMNTEAFF.

This clone has just a few counts. The rearrangement joins TRBV29-1 to TRBJ1-4; weak D call: TRBD1 (5 bases). The CDR3 has 13 residues. Trimming shortened V by 7 bases and J by 11 bases, and 20 bases separated the two germline ends. Per germline, CDR1 SQVTM and CDR2 ANQGSEA. CDR3 DNA: TGCAGCGGAGACCGGGACTGGGGGGGGAAACTGTTTTTT. Residues: CSGDRDWGGKLFF.